These 32 T cell receptor beta chains were sequenced from one sample in a study of T cells expressing NK-cell markers. TCRdb reprocessed the 5' RACE reads and stores each CDR3 protein as one record, lacking DNA. This listing includes about 430,000 distinct CDR3 sequences. Specimen: blood T cells: a sorted CD56 or NKG2C T cell subset, CD4+ or CD8+ T cells, or bulk PBMC T cells (not recorded which). These receptors were taken from a woman aged 45-59 years in good health.

This chain links TRBV27 with TRBJ1-2. The CDR3 runs 12 residues. Germline V gene data show CDR1 as MNHEY and CDR2 as SMNVEV (reference sequence). This chain's CDR3 is CASNWQGDGYTF.

The chain employs TRBV2 and TRBJ2-1; lacking DNA, the TRBD1 call made by TCRdb goes unchecked. Per the germline V gene, CDR1 is SNHLY and CDR2 is FYNNEI. This CDR3 has 13 residues. CDR3 amino acids: CASGGAAGMEQFF.

This sequence joins TRBV15 and TRBJ1-3. The germline CDR1 and CDR2 sequences are LNHNV and YYDKDF (reference sequence). The CDR3 is 15 residues long. CDR3 region: CATSRDPVAGNTIYF.

V is TRBV5-5 and J is TRBJ2-5; TCRdb indicates TRBD2, and absent DNA this call remains unverified. Germline CDR1 reads SGHKS; CDR2 reads YYEKEE (reference sequence). The CDR3 spans 15 residues. CDR3 residues: CASSDYRVSQETQYF.

This chain joins TRBV15 and TRBJ2-1; with no DNA, the TCRdb D assignment of TRBD2 cannot be verified. The CDR3 sequence is 16 residues long. Germline V lookup: CDR1 LNHNV, CDR2 YYDKDF (reference sequence). CDR3 protein: CATSREGGLVGNEQFF.

J is TRBJ2-2 and V is TRBV7-9. The CDR3 has 12 amino acids. The germline V gene encodes CDR1 SEHNR and CDR2 FQNEAQ (reference sequence). CDR3 region: CASSAKAGELFF.

The genes are TRBV12-3 or TRBV12-4 and TRBJ2-1. This CDR3 is built from 15 residues. CDR3 amino acids: CASSLEDLLYNEQFF.

The chain employs TRBV13 and TRBJ2-7. This CDR3 is 15 amino acids long. Germline CDR1 PRHDT, CDR2 FYEKMQ (reference sequence). The CDR3 is CASSSTLQKGYEQYF. Variable domain in full (rest from reference TRBV13 and TRBJ2-7): AAGVIQSPRHLIKEKRETATLKCYPIPRHDTVYWYQQGPGQDPQFLISFYEKMQSDKGSIPDRFSAQQFSDYHSELNMSSLELGDSALYFCASSSTLQKGYEQYFGPGTRLTVT.

The chain employs TRBV5-6 and TRBJ2-1; absent DNA, TCRdb's TRBD1 call cannot be checked. From germline, CDR1 is SGHDT and CDR2 YYEEEE. The CDR3 is made up of 14 amino acids. The chain's CDR3 is CASSLGPRGGEQFF.

CDR3 amino acids: CASSVRGYYGYTF. This chain links TRBV28 with TRBJ1-2. Germline V gives CDR1 MDHEN, CDR2 SYDVKM. This CDR3 has 13 residues.

This chain links TRBV18 with TRBJ2-5; TCRdb outputs TRBD1, but without DNA this stays unchecked. The CDR3 has 17 amino acids. Germline CDR1 and CDR2: KGHSH and LQKENI. This chain's CDR3 is CASSPLRQGPLQETQYF.

This chain connects TRBV12-3 or TRBV12-4 to TRBJ2-5. This CDR3 has 12 residues. CDR3 sequence: CASTSLRETQYF.

This chain uses TRBV5-1 with TRBJ2-2; TCRdb indicates TRBD1, and absent DNA this call remains unverified. The CDR3 is 16 amino acids. The germline V gene has CDR1 SGHRS and CDR2 YFSETQ. The CDR3 here is CASSLVGASNTGELFF.

CDR3 region: CASSLVATGFSGNTIYF. The chain has TRBV5-1 and TRBJ1-3; the TCRdb D gene call, TRBD1, has no DNA to confirm it. This CDR3 comprises 17 residues. The germline CDR1 and CDR2 sequences are SGHRS and YFSETQ. Full variable domain (outside the CDR3, taken from reference TRBV5-1 and TRBJ1-3): KAGVTQTPRYLIKTRGQQVTLSCSPISGHRSVSWYQQTPGQGLQFLFEYFSETQRNKGNFPGRFSGRQFSNSRSEMNVSTLELGDSALYLCASSLVATGFSGNTIYFGEGSWLTVV.

The chain employs TRBV6-5 and TRBJ2-5; absent DNA, TCRdb's TRBD2 call cannot be checked. The CDR3 length is 14 residues. CDR1 and CDR2 from the germline V gene are MNHEY and SVGAGI. The CDR3 loop reads CASTQTSGRETQYF.

The gene calls are TRBV10-2 and TRBJ2-3; TCRdb proposes TRBD2, but this gene call is untestable without DNA. Germline V gene lookup returns CDR1 WSHSY and CDR2 SAAADI. The CDR3 covers 15 residues. CDR3 region: CASRPGLGSTDTQYF.

The chain is built from TRBV11-1 and TRBJ2-5. Per the germline V gene, CDR1 is SGHAT and CDR2 is FQDESV (reference sequence). The CDR3 runs 15 residues. CDR3 residues: CASSSRVVGQETQYF.

The gene calls are TRBV12-3 or TRBV12-4 and TRBJ2-2; the TRBD1 assignment by TCRdb is unverifiable without DNA. The CDR3 spans 15 residues. This CDR3 is CASSFRPGGAGELFF.

The chain uses TRBV6-5 and TRBJ1-3; the D call from TCRdb, TRBD1, cannot be confirmed without DNA. Germline V gene lookup returns CDR1 MNHEY and CDR2 SVGAGI. The CDR3 has 14 residues. The CDR3 loop is CASRDPGAGNTIYF.

The rearrangement links TRBV3-1 to TRBJ2-1; without DNA, the TCRdb call of TRBD2 cannot be checked. CDR3 length: 13 residues. From germline, CDR1 is LGHDT and CDR2 YNNKEL (reference sequence). This chain's CDR3 is CASSQGLAGNWFF.

J is TRBJ2-4 and V is TRBV4-1; TCRdb lists TRBD2, though no DNA is available to test this call. CDR3 length: 20 residues. The V gene's germline CDR1 is MGHRA and CDR2 YSYEKL. The CDR3 protein is CASSQDLGGRAVLAKNIQYF.

The chain carries TRBV5-5 and TRBJ2-1. The CDR3 covers 15 residues. In germline, CDR1 is SGHKS, CDR2 YYEKEE (reference sequence). The chain's CDR3 is CASSWGLPSYNEQFF.

The rearrangement links TRBV5-1 to TRBJ2-3; no DNA is available, so the TRBD1 call from TCRdb remains unchecked. This CDR3 region has 15 residues. CDR1 is SGHRS and CDR2 is YFSETQ in the germline V gene. The CDR3 loop reads CASSLLPGKVDTQYF.

V and J are TRBV7-8 and TRBJ2-5; TCRdb calls TRBD2, which cannot be checked without DNA. This CDR3 has 17 residues. Germline lookup yields CDR1 SGHVS and CDR2 FQNEAQ. The CDR3: CATSARLAGGGSKTQYF.

The rearrangement uses TRBV12-3 or TRBV12-4 and TRBJ2-3; TCRdb calls TRBD1, which cannot be checked without DNA. The CDR3 loop spans 12 amino acids. The CDR3 here is CASSSGTNRLYF.

The gene calls are TRBV30 and TRBJ2-3. Per germline, CDR1 GTSNPN and CDR2 SVGIG (reference sequence). This CDR3 is 14 amino acids long. The CDR3 spells CAWAFLGSRDTQYF.

This chain links TRBV29-1 with TRBJ2-3; absent DNA, TCRdb's TRBD1 call cannot be checked. The CDR3 contains 15 residues. Germline CDR1 and CDR2: SQVTM and ANQGSEA. The CDR3 reads CSVIRDPMSTDTQYF.

V usage is TRBV27 and J usage is TRBJ2-7; TCRdb outputs TRBD1, but without DNA this stays unchecked. This CDR3 has 14 residues. CDR1 and CDR2 (germline): MNHEY, SMNVEV (reference sequence). The CDR3 is CASSLTGKGYEQYF.

CDR3: CSVVEGNQPQHF. The chain uses TRBV29-1 and TRBJ1-5. This CDR3 contains 12 residues. Germline V CDR1 and CDR2: SQVTM, ANQGSEA.

The chain couples TRBV7-8 to TRBJ2-2; as DNA is missing, the TRBD2 call by TCRdb cannot be tested. CDR1 is SGHVS, CDR2 FQNEAQ, per germline. The CDR3 is 16 amino acids. CDR3 sequence reads: CASSFIGGRVTGELFF.

This sequence joins TRBV3-1 and TRBJ2-4. Germline CDR1 and CDR2: LGHDT and YNNKEL (reference sequence). CDR3 length: 15 amino acids. The CDR3 sequence is CASSHTGLAKNIQYF.

V usage is TRBV3-1 and J usage is TRBJ2-3; TCRdb names TRBD2, which stays unverified in the absence of DNA. The CDR3 contains 14 residues. The germline gives CDR1 LGHDT, CDR2 YNNKEL (reference sequence). CDR3 protein: CASSHRAGVATQYF.